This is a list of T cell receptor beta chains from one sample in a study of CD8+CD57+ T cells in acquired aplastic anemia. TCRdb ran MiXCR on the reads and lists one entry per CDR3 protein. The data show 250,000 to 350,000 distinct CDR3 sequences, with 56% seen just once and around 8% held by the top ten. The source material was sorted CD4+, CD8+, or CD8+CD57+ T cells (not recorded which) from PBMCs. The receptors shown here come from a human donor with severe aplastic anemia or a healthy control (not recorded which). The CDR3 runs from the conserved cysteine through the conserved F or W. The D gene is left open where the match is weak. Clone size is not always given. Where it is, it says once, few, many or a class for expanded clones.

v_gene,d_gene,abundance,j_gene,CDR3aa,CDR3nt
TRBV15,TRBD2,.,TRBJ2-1,CATSRGTSGYNEQFF,TGTGCCACCAGCAGAGGAACTAGCGGGTACAATGAGCAGTTCTTC
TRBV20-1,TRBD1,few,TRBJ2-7,CSARDRVTYEQYF,TGCAGTGCGCGGGACAGGGTAACCTACGAGCAGTACTTC
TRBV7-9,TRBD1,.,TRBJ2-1,CASRLSGQGEGNSYNEQFF,TGTGCCAGCAGACTCTCGGGACAGGGGGAGGGAAACTCCTACAATGAGCAGTTCTTC
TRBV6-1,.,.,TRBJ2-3,CASSEGWTDTQYF,TGTGCCAGCAGTGAAGGCTGGACAGATACGCAGTATTTT
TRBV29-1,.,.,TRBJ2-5,CSSGSKRGETQYF,TGCAGCTCGGGGTCTAAACGAGGGGAGACCCAGTACTTC
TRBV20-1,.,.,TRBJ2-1,CSATPGPIANEQFF,TGCAGTGCCACTCCGGGACCAATCGCCAATGAGCAGTTCTTC
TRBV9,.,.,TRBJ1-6,CASSVAQVAGNSLLHF,TGTGCCAGCAGCGTAGCTCAGGTGGCAGGGAATTCACTCCTCCACTTT
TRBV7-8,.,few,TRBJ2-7,CASSLGGNYEQYF,TGTGCCAGCAGCTTAGGGGGGAACTACGAGCAGTACTTC
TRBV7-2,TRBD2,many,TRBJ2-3,CASSQGLAGGKVDGTDTQYF,TGTGCCAGCAGCCAGGGACTAGCGGGGGGCAAGGTGGATGGAACAGATACGCAGTATTTT
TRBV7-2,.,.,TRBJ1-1,CASSLVDRPRVNTEAFF,TGTGCCAGCAGCTTAGTAGACAGGCCCCGCGTGAACACTGAAGCTTTCTTT
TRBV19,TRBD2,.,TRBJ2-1,CASSIGTSGQGEQFF,TGTGCCAGTAGTATAGGGACTAGCGGGCAAGGGGAGCAGTTCTTC
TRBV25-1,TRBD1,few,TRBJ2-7,CASSETEGAEQYF,TGTGCCAGCAGTGAAACCGAGGGGGCCGAGCAGTACTTC
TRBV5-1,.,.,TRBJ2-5,CASGSLETQYF,TGCGCCAGCGGCTCCCTAGAGACCCAGTACTTC
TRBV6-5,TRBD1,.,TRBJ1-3,CASNFSPAGQGGNTIYF,TGTGCCAGCAACTTCTCCCCAGCGGGACAGGGGGGAAACACCATATATTTT
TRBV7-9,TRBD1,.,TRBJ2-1,CASRLTGENEQFF,TGTGCCAGCAGATTGACAGGGGAGAATGAGCAGTTCTTC
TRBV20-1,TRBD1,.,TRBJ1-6,CSAISGQGRSPLHF,TGCAGTGCTATTTCGGGACAGGGGCGTTCACCCCTCCACTTT